Below, 15 T cell receptor beta chains from the same sample are listed, as sequenced in a study of blood T cell repertoires in COVID-19. Generated by immunoSEQ multiplex PCR, the TCRdb table keeps only in-frame clones and is missing some. Found here are 120,000 or so clones, about 88% of them singletons; the top ten hold about 1.5%. Sequences were obtained from peripheral blood. The receptors stem from a human donor in a cohort sampled during active COVID-19.

The chain has TRBV28 and TRBJ2-1, with unresolved D. Trimming took off 5 bases at V and 0 bases at J, with 17 bases between the two ends. This CDR3 has 17 residues. Germline V gives CDR1 MDHEN, CDR2 SYDVKM. CDR3 nucleotide sequence: TGTGCCAGCAGTAACTCAACTAACATCAGCTCCTACAATGAGCAGTTCTTC. Its translation is CASSNSTNISSYNEQFF.

This chain connects TRBV5-6 to TRBJ2-3; D is unclear. Germline V lookup: CDR1 SGHDT, CDR2 YYEEEE. Trimming stripped 0 bases from V and 1 base from J, with 9 bases between. The length of the CDR3 is 15 residues. The CDR3 loop is CASSLEYPGTDTQYF. The CDR3 DNA sequence: TGTGCCAGCAGCTTGGAGTACCCAGGCACAGATACGCAGTATTTT.

This sequence joins TRBV10-3 and TRBJ2-3; a possible D gene is TRBD2 (5 bases). The CDR3 contains 16 residues. Per germline, CDR1 ENHRY and CDR2 SYGVKD. V lost 11 bases and J lost 10, with 31 bases in between. In DNA form, the CDR3 reads TGTGCCTCCAAATTGGAGGAGCTATCTGTTCAGAGTTCGCAGTATTTT. Amino acid sequence: CASKLEELSVQSSQYF.

The CDR3 DNA reads as TGCGCCAGCAGCCAAGAAGGGGGTCGTACTGAAGCTTTCTTT. This gives the protein CASSQEGGRTEAFF. This rearrangement joins TRBV4-1 to TRBJ1-1, with D possibly being TRBD1 (6 bases). Germline V CDR1 and CDR2: MGHRA, YSYEKL. The CDR3 is 14 amino acids. Trimming took off 0 bases at V and 5 bases at J, with 10 bases between the two ends.

This chain connects TRBV27 to TRBJ2-4, with D perhaps TRBD1 (6 bases). Germline V gene lookup returns CDR1 MNHEY and CDR2 SMNVEV (reference sequence). The CDR3 has 13 residues. Deletions cut 8 bases from V and 6 bases from J, with 14 bases between. In DNA, the CDR3 is TGTGCCAGCGGCATACCGGACAGAAACATTCAGTACTTC. Translating it yields CASGIPDRNIQYF.

The rearrangement links TRBV24-1 to TRBJ1-1; TRBD1 is a possible D gene (6 bases). Germline-derived CDR1 and CDR2 are KGHDR and SFDVKD. Trimming took 2 bases from V and 7 from J, leaving 22 bases between them. The CDR3 has 17 amino acids. The CDR3 region is CATSDYPRQGTIYEAFF. The CDR3 DNA follows: TGTGCCACCAGTGATTACCCTCGGCAGGGGACTATTTATGAAGCTTTCTTT.

V and J are TRBV5-1 and TRBJ2-1; TRBD2 matches at 9 bases. V gave up 5 bases and J gave up 4 bases; unmatched junction bases: 7. The CDR3 runs to 15 residues. Germline lookup yields CDR1 SGHRS and CDR2 YFSETQ. The CDR3 coding sequence is TGCGCCAGCAGTCATAGCGGGAGTATTTACAATGAGCAGTTCTTC. The encoded protein is CASSHSGSIYNEQFF.

This chain joins TRBV10-3 and TRBJ2-1; TRBD2 aligns across 8 bases. Per germline, CDR1 ENHRY and CDR2 SYGVKD. This CDR3 has 13 amino acids. V shed 6 bases, J shed 8 bases, and the junction held 6 bases outside the gene matches. CDR3 in amino acids: CAIRAGREDEQFF. The CDR3 DNA follows: TGTGCCATCAGGGCTGGGCGGGAGGATGAGCAGTTCTTC.

The chain is built from TRBV7-2 and TRBJ1-2; 11 bases align to TRBD1. After removal of 5 bases from V and 5 bases from J, the junction contained 4 bases not matched to a gene. Looked up from germline, CDR1 is SGHTA and CDR2 is FQGNSA. The CDR3 consists of 14 residues. The CDR3 coding sequence is TGTGCCAGCAGCCGGACAGGGGGCGGGTATGGCTACACCTTC. This encodes CASSRTGGGYGYTF. The complete variable domain, with remaining parts taken from reference TRBV7-2 and TRBJ1-2, reads GAGVSQSPSNKVTEKGKDVELRCDPISGHTALYWYRQSLGQGLEFLIYFQGNSAPDKSGLPSDRFSAERTGGSVSTLTIQRTQQEDSAVYLCASSRTGGGYGYTFGSGTRLTVV.

The gene calls are TRBV9 and TRBJ2-7; possible D gene TRBD2, 5 bases. Trimming shortened V by 0 bases and J by 4 bases, and 20 bases separated the two germline ends. CDR1 SGDLS and CDR2 YYNGEE come from the germline V gene. The CDR3 is 17 amino acids. In DNA, the CDR3 is TGTGCCAGCAGCGTAGGGGTTAGGAGCAAATCGGGATACGAGCAGTACTTC. As protein: CASSVGVRSKSGYEQYF.

The V and J genes are TRBV5-5 and TRBJ1-1; tentative D call: TRBD1 (6 bases). The CDR3 contains 16 residues. The ends were cut back, 5 bases at V and 3 bases at J, with 20 bases in the middle. The germline V gene encodes CDR1 SGHKS and CDR2 YYEKEE (reference sequence). The CDR3: CASRWGPSWVDTEAFF. The CDR3 DNA is TGTGCCAGCAGGTGGGGGCCTTCGTGGGTCGACACTGAAGCTTTCTTT.

The gene calls are TRBV29-1 and TRBJ2-3; D unclear. The CDR3 covers 14 residues. Per the germline V gene, CDR1 is SQVTM and CDR2 is ANQGSEA. V shed 6 bases and J shed 4 bases, with 17 bases lying between them. The CDR3 nucleotides are TGCAGCGTCGAGGTTGCAAATGGCGCAGATACGCAGTATTTT. Translated: CSVEVANGADTQYF.

CDR3 coding DNA: TGCGCCAGCAGTCCGCGCGGGGCCCGCGAGCAGTACTTC. This codes for CASSPRGAREQYF. This chain joins TRBV10-2 and TRBJ2-7; weak D call: TRBD2 (6 bases). The germline V and J ends were trimmed by 5 bases and 6 bases, with 14 bases remaining between them. In germline, CDR1 is WSHSY, CDR2 SAAADI. The length of the CDR3 is 13 residues.

V gene TRBV27 combines with J gene TRBJ2-7; TRBD1 matches at 12 bases. J lost 7 bases, V lost 3 bases, and 7 bases had no gene match. Looked up from germline, CDR1 is MNHEY and CDR2 is SMNVEV (reference sequence). CDR3 size: 15 residues. CDR3 DNA sequence: TGTGCCAGCAGTTTCTCCGGGACAGGGGGCAGGGAGCAGTACTTC. Protein product: CASSFSGTGGREQYF.

About this clone: The CDR3 carries no conserved terminal phenylalanine or tryptophan, so it likely arises from a read error. The DNA is omitted, as the CDR3 cannot be located on it reliably, and the CDR3 follows TCRdb's listing. This chain links TRBV11-2 with TRBJ1-1; TRBD1, as called in the table, went unchecked against the DNA. The CDR3 is 12 residues long, counting both termini. The germline V gene encodes CDR1 SGHAT and CDR2 FQNNGV. CDR3 residues: CASSLTGQGWEL.